The 29 T cell receptor beta chains in this list originate from one sample, sequenced in a study of identical twins. MiXCR was run by TCRdb on the 5' RACE reads, yielding one entry per CDR3 protein. The table has 1.5 million to 2 million distinct CDR3 sequences, around 29% seen once; the top ten hold over 0.25%. The specimen sequenced was cord blood. Receptors were obtained from a newborn girl in good health.

A few counts support this clonotype. The chain is built from TRBV9 and TRBJ2-1; 9 positions agree with TRBD2. The CDR3 is made up of 15 amino acids. In germline, CDR1 is SGDLS, CDR2 YYNGEE. J lost 9 bases, V lost 0 bases, and 7 bases had no gene match. The CDR3 DNA sequence: TGTGCCAGCAGCGTAGTAGCGGGAGAATGGGGTGAGCAGTTCTTC. Translation gives CASSVVAGEWGEQFF.

The chain employs TRBV7-2 and TRBJ2-5; TRBD2 matches 8 bases. CDR1 is SGHTA and CDR2 is FQGNSA in the germline V gene. The CDR3 extends over 15 amino acids. J gave up 5 bases and V 2 bases, and 7 bases lay outside the gene matches. In nucleotides, the CDR3 is TGTGCCAGCAGCTTAAAAGCGGGAGATGGGGAGACCCAGTACTTC. Protein product: CASSLKAGDGETQYF.

This clonotype was found a few times. The chain recombines TRBV11-2 with TRBJ2-1, with 9 bases matching TRBD2. Germline V gene lookup returns CDR1 SGHAT and CDR2 FQNNGV. V trimming: 1 base; J trimming: 6 bases; junction bases outside the gene matches: 16. The CDR3 covers 19 residues. The CDR3 nucleotides are TGTGCCAGCAGCTTAGGGGCGGCGGGGGGGAGTGATTGCCCCAATGAGCAGTTCTTC. Its translation: CASSLGAAGGSDCPNEQFF.

The sample holds a few counts of this clonotype. The chain has TRBV20-1 and TRBJ2-1, with 12 bases aligning to TRBD2. The CDR3 extends over 16 amino acids. The germline V gene encodes CDR1 DFQATT and CDR2 SNEGSKA (reference sequence). The V gene end was trimmed by 5 bases and the J gene end by 2 bases; junction bases not matched to a gene: 7. CDR3: CSASRLAGAPYNEQFF. CDR3 bases: TGCAGTGCTTCCCGACTAGCGGGGGCCCCCTACAATGAGCAGTTCTTC.

This clonotype was seen a handful of times. This rearrangement joins TRBV10-3 to TRBJ2-3; TRBD2 aligns across 9 bases. CDR3 length: 19 amino acids. Germline V gene sequence: CDR1 ENHRY, CDR2 SYGVKD. Trimming cost V 0 bases and J 1 base; bases outside gene matches: 11. The CDR3 nucleotides are TGTGCCATCAGTGAGTCGATTCGCGGACTAGCGTACCGCACAGATACGCAGTATTTT. Translated: CAISESIRGLAYRTDTQYF.

This CDR3 reads CASSPLGTVGNEQYF. CDR3 nucleotide sequence: TGTGCCAGCTCACCACTCGGGACAGTGGGGAACGAGCAGTACTTC. V and J are TRBV18 and TRBJ2-7; 7 nucleotides agree with TRBD1. Germline values: CDR1 KGHSH, CDR2 LQKENI. Trimming removed 1 base from V and 5 bases from J; junction bases left unmatched: 8. CDR3 length: 15 amino acids.

V usage is TRBV6-1 and J usage is TRBJ1-2; D is uncertain. Germline CDR1 and CDR2: MNHNS and SASEGT. V was shortened by 0 bases and J by 4 bases, with 18 bases between the two germline ends. The CDR3 extends over 17 amino acids. DNA of the CDR3: TGTGCCAGCAGTGAAGCGGAAAGGGCAGCACGCATCTATGGCTACACCTTC. This gives the protein CASSEAERAARIYGYTF.

The chain couples TRBV20-1 to TRBJ2-7, with D unclear. This CDR3 region has 11 residues. Trimming cost V 0 bases and J 6 bases, with 6 bases left between them. Per the germline V gene, CDR1 is DFQATT and CDR2 is SNEGSKA (reference sequence). CDR3 residues: CSARDLLEQYF. Here the CDR3 DNA reads TGCAGTGCTAGAGATCTCCTCGAGCAGTACTTC.

The table lists this clonotype with a few counts. The V call is TRBV7-9, the J call TRBJ2-7, with TRBD1 identical over 9 bases. V shed 6 bases, J shed 3 bases, and the junction held 9 bases outside the gene matches. Germline assignment: CDR1 SEHNR and CDR2 FQNEAQ (reference sequence). The CDR3 runs 15 residues. CDR3 loop: CASSQLQGADYEQYF. CDR3 in DNA: TGTGCCAGCAGTCAGTTACAGGGGGCGGACTACGAGCAGTACTTC.

The J gene is TRBJ1-2, the V gene TRBV6-2 or TRBV6-3; 7 bases map to TRBD1. CDR3 length: 17 residues. The germline gives CDR1 MNHEY, CDR2 SVGEGT. The V and J ends lost 6 bases and 4 bases, in that order; junction bases with no gene match: 17. The chain's CDR3 is CASSYRNDRVSGYGYTF. For the CDR3, the DNA is TGTGCCAGCAGCTACCGTAACGACAGGGTATCGGGCTATGGCTACACCTTC.

The chain links TRBV29-1 to TRBJ2-1, with 12 bases matching TRBD2. The J call may be in error: the DNA end matches TRBJ2-7 better. The CDR3 covers 15 residues. Germline CDR1 and CDR2: SQVTM and ANQGSEA. CDR3 residues: CSVDVTSGRYNEQYF. The CDR3 DNA follows: TGCAGCGTTGACGTTACTAGCGGGAGGTACAATGAGCAGTACTTC.

J is TRBJ2-3 and V is TRBV5-1; the D gene is possibly TRBD2 (6 bases). Trimming stripped 5 bases from V and 2 bases from J, with 12 bases between. The CDR3 runs 14 residues. Germline loops: CDR1 SGHRS, CDR2 YFSETQ. The chain's CDR3 is CASRWRGITDTQYF. DNA of the CDR3: TGCGCCAGCAGGTGGCGGGGCATCACAGATACGCAGTATTTT.

The DNA for the CDR3 is TGTGCCATCAGTGAAAGCCTAGCGGGGGACATAGCAGTACAAGAGACCCAGTACTTC. Translated: CAISESLAGDIAVQETQYF. The chain is built from TRBV10-3 and TRBJ2-5; 10 bases line up with TRBD2. J gave up 2 bases and V 3 bases, and 15 bases lay outside the gene matches. The germline CDR1 and CDR2 sequences are ENHRY and SYGVKD. The CDR3 runs to 19 residues.

The rearrangement joins TRBV5-4 to TRBJ2-1, with 7 bases matching TRBD2. Germline V gene lookup returns CDR1 SGHNT and CDR2 YYREEE (reference sequence). The CDR3 extends over 15 amino acids. V trimming: 4 bases; J trimming: 9 bases; junction bases outside the gene matches: 13. This chain's CDR3 is CASSLRTSNLAEQFF. The DNA of the CDR3 is TGTGCCAGCAGCCTTAGGACTAGTAATTTGGCTGAGCAGTTCTTC.

A remark on this clonotype: Being one base from a much bigger clone, this may be a read error. The chain recombines TRBV20-1 with TRBJ2-3, with TRBD2 identical over 8 bases. The CDR3 is 14 amino acids. The V and J ends lost 1 base and 3 bases, in that order; junction bases with no gene match: 3. Looked up from germline, CDR1 is DFQATT and CDR2 is SNEGSKA (reference sequence). CDR3 bases: TGCAGTGCTAGAGCCGGGACTAGGACAGATACGCAGTATTTT. The encoded protein is CSARAGTRTDTQYF.

CDR3 sequence (DNA): TGCGCCAGCAGCAGAGGACAGGGTCAGGCCACAGATACGCAGTATTTT. This sequence encodes CASSRGQGQATDTQYF. The chain is built from TRBV5-1 and TRBJ2-3; 8 positions agree with TRBD1. Germline-derived CDR1 and CDR2 are SGHRS and YFSETQ. J was trimmed by 2 bases and V by 4 bases; bases with no gene match: 9. This CDR3 region has 16 residues.

Concerning this clonotype: An end of the junction does not agree with germline; a read error may underlie this. The chain is built from TRBV4-2 and TRBJ2-7; TRBD1 agrees at 9 bases. CDR1 is LGHNA and CDR2 is YNFKEQ in the germline V gene. The CDR3 extends over 14 amino acids. The CDR3 DNA follows: TGTGCCAGCATCCAAGGGACAGGGAGCTACGAGCAGTACTTC. Protein: CASIQGTGSYEQYF.

This clonotype appeared a few times. The rearrangement links TRBV27 to TRBJ2-1; 7 nucleotides agree with TRBD2. The J call may be mistaken, given a closer DNA end match to TRBJ2-7. The CDR3 length is 14 residues. The germline gives CDR1 MNHEY, CDR2 SMNVEV (reference sequence). The CDR3 sequence is CASSLGLQYNEQYF. The CDR3 DNA reads TGTGCCAGCAGTCTGGGACTACAATACAATGAGCAGTACTTC.

The chain has TRBV6-2 or TRBV6-3 and TRBJ2-7; D assignment may be TRBD1 or TRBD2 (5 bases each). Trimming took 6 bases from V and 5 from J, leaving 17 bases between them. This CDR3 has 14 amino acids. CDR1 is MNHEY and CDR2 is SVGEGT in the germline V gene. CDR3 bases: TGTGCCAGCAGCGATACCGGGGCCTACCACGAGCAGTACTTC. Translation gives CASSDTGAYHEQYF.

The genes are TRBV19 and TRBJ2-4; D call uncertain. V was pared by 5 bases and J by 2 bases, with 10 bases between. From germline, CDR1 is LNHDA and CDR2 SQIVND (reference sequence). The CDR3 runs 14 residues. The CDR3 DNA sequence: TGTGCCAGTAGTCTGCTGGGGTCCAAAAACATTCAGTACTTC. This encodes CASSLLGSKNIQYF.

This clonotype was recorded many times. The V and J genes are TRBV2 and TRBJ2-7, with D hard to call. The germline V and J ends were trimmed by 7 bases and 4 bases, with 11 bases remaining between them. This CDR3 spans 12 amino acids. Germline V gives CDR1 SNHLY, CDR2 FYNNEI. The CDR3: CASTTEGYEQYF. The CDR3 coding sequence is TGTGCCAGCACCACTGAAGGTTACGAGCAGTACTTC. The full variable domain, its missing parts supplied by reference TRBV2 and TRBJ2-7, is EPEVTQTPSHQVTQMGQEVILRCVPISNHLYFYWYRQILGQKVEFLVSFYNNEISEKSEIFDDQFSVERPDGSNFTLKIRSTKLEDSAMYFCASTTEGYEQYFGPGTRLTVT.

This chain links TRBV11-2 with TRBJ1-2; D unresolved. Trimming stripped 1 base from V and 7 bases from J, with 10 bases between. CDR3 length equals 13 residues. Germline V gene data show CDR1 as SGHAT and CDR2 as FQNNGV. This CDR3 is CASSLAPAGGYTF. The CDR3 nucleotides read TGTGCCAGCAGCTTAGCACCAGCGGGTGGCTACACCTTC.

This clonotype has more than one count but fewer than ten. This rearrangement joins TRBV7-2 to TRBJ2-7; 11 bases are a match to TRBD2. The CDR3 has 15 amino acids. Germline V gene sequence: CDR1 SGHTA, CDR2 FQGNSA. With V trimmed by 3 bases and J by 6 bases, 7 bases remained unmatched. CDR3: CASSLGLAGGTEQYF. For the CDR3, the DNA is TGTGCCAGCAGCTTGGGGCTAGCGGGGGGAACCGAGCAGTACTTC.

This clonotype was picked up many times. The junction departs from germline at one end; a sequencing error may be responsible. The DNA of the CDR3 is TGTGCCAGCAGCTTTCGAGGGAGGACTGAAGCTTTCTTT. Translated: CASSFRGRTEAFF. The chain joins TRBV5-1 to TRBJ1-1; no reliable D call. The CDR3 contains 13 residues. Looked up from germline, CDR1 is SGHRS and CDR2 is YFSETQ.

This clonotype was found a few times. The chain couples TRBV20-1 to TRBJ2-1; 11 bases line up with TRBD1. With V trimmed by 2 bases and J by 7 bases, 7 bases remained unmatched. The germline V gene has CDR1 DFQATT and CDR2 SNEGSKA (reference sequence). The length of the CDR3 is 15 residues. The CDR3 nucleotides read TGCAGTGCTAGATTGTCCGGGACAGGGGGTAATGAGCAGTTCTTC. It yields the protein CSARLSGTGGNEQFF.

The chain uses TRBV20-1 and TRBJ2-1, with 12 bases matching TRBD2. This CDR3 has 15 residues. The ends lost 0 bases at V and 15 bases at J; junction bases unmatched: 12. Germline CDR1 and CDR2: DFQATT and SNEGSKA (reference sequence). The CDR3 loop is CSARDRTSGKVGGFF. CDR3 DNA: TGCAGTGCTAGAGACCGGACTAGCGGGAAAGTTGGGGGGTTCTTC.

Only a few counts were recorded for this clonotype. V usage is TRBV28 and J usage is TRBJ2-3; D may be TRBD1 (5 bases). Trimming left V 11 bases short and J 0 bases short, with 15 bases between. CDR3 length equals 14 residues. Looked up from germline, CDR1 is MDHEN and CDR2 is SYDVKM. The CDR3 here is CASCGAISTDTQYF. The CDR3, as DNA: TGTGCCTCGTGTGGGGCCATTAGCACAGATACGCAGTATTTT.

This clonotype has just a few counts. The CDR3: CASSLGDGTPRYNEQFF. The DNA of the CDR3 is TGCGCCAGCAGCTTGGGGGACGGTACCCCCCGCTACAATGAGCAGTTCTTC. The chain recombines TRBV5-1 with TRBJ2-1; D possibly uses TRBD1 or TRBD2 (5 bases each). V was cut by 0 bases and J by 3 bases, with 16 bases left in between. The CDR3 loop spans 17 amino acids. Germline CDR1 is SGHRS and CDR2 is YFSETQ.

This clonotype was counted many times. V is TRBV4-2 and J is TRBJ2-3; 9 bases are shared with TRBD2. Looked up from germline, CDR1 is LGHNA and CDR2 is YNFKEQ. The length of the CDR3 is 14 residues. Trimming cost V 1 base and J 6 bases; bases outside gene matches: 2. The CDR3 DNA is TGTGCCAGCAGCCAAGTTACTAGCGGGGATACGCAGTATTTT. Its protein is CASSQVTSGDTQYF.